The rows below give T cell receptor beta chains drawn from one sample of a study of cytomegalovirus exposure and HLA in healthy donors. Profiling relied on immunoSEQ multiplex PCR, and the TCRdb table lists in-frame clones only, not all of them. The table shows roughly 170,000 clones, with approximately 82% occurring only once. Sequenced material: PBMCs. The receptors originated from a girl aged 2 to 9 in good health and CMV-seropositive. The CDR3 runs from the conserved cysteine through the conserved F or W. A D gene is named only where the DNA matches it firmly. Clone size is not always given. Where it is, it says once, few, many or a class for expanded clones.

d_gene: -
j_gene: TRBJ2-7
v_gene: TRBV2
len: 13
abundance: few
CDR3nt: TGTGCCAGCAGTGATCCAGGGAACTACGAGCAGTACTTC
CDR3aa: CASSDPGNYEQYF

d_gene: -
j_gene: TRBJ1-1
v_gene: TRBV6-1
len: 13
abundance: -
CDR3nt: TGTGCCAGCAGTGAAGTAGGCGGGGTGAGAGCTTTCTTT
CDR3aa: CASSEVGGVRAFF

d_gene: -
j_gene: TRBJ2-1
v_gene: TRBV30
len: 14
abundance: -
CDR3nt: TGTGCCTGGAGTGTACTTGAGGGTGAGAATGAGCAGTTCTTC
CDR3aa: CAWSVLEGENEQFF

d_gene: TRBD1
j_gene: TRBJ1-1
v_gene: TRBV30
len: 14
abundance: once
CDR3nt: TGTGCCTGGACCCGAGGGACAGGGTGGACTGAAGCTTTCTTT
CDR3aa: CAWTRGTGWTEAFF

d_gene: TRBD1
j_gene: TRBJ1-1
v_gene: TRBV5-1
len: 14
abundance: few
CDR3nt: TGCGCCAGCAGCTTGATAACAGGGGACACTGAAGCTTTCTTT
CDR3aa: CASSLITGDTEAFF

d_gene: -
j_gene: TRBJ2-1
v_gene: TRBV10-3
len: 14
abundance: -
CDR3nt: TGTGCCATCAGTGAGTCCGGGAACTGGAATGAGCAGTTCTTC
CDR3aa: CAISESGNWNEQFF

d_gene: TRBD1
j_gene: TRBJ1-2
v_gene: TRBV6-1
len: 13
abundance: few
CDR3nt: TGTGCCAGCAGTCCCCCAGGGGGCTATGGCTACACCTTC
CDR3aa: CASSPPGGYGYTF

d_gene: -
j_gene: TRBJ1-5
v_gene: TRBV19
len: 15
abundance: -
CDR3nt: TGTGCCAGTAGTATAAGCCAGGGCATGGGTCAGCCCCAGCATTTT
CDR3aa: CASSISQGMGQPQHF

d_gene: TRBD1
j_gene: TRBJ1-1
v_gene: TRBV9
len: 13
abundance: once
CDR3nt: TGTGCCAGCAGCGTCCAGGGGGACACTGAAGCTTTCTTT
CDR3aa: CASSVQGDTEAFF

d_gene: -
j_gene: TRBJ2-3
v_gene: TRBV10-3
len: 17
abundance: -
CDR3nt: TGTGCCATCAGTGAGGGGGCCGACCCCTCCAGCACAGATACGCAGTATTTT
CDR3aa: CAISEGADPSSTDTQYF

d_gene: TRBD1
j_gene: TRBJ1-2
v_gene: TRBV5-4
len: 13
abundance: -
CDR3nt: TGTGCCAGCAGCTTGGGGACAGGGAGAGGCTACACCTTC
CDR3aa: CASSLGTGRGYTF

d_gene: -
j_gene: TRBJ1-2
v_gene: TRBV7-9
len: 12
abundance: -
CDR3nt: TGTGCCAGCAGCCGTGGGAGCTATGGCTACACCTTC
CDR3aa: CASSRGSYGYTF

d_gene: TRBD1
j_gene: TRBJ1-4
v_gene: TRBV20-1
len: 11
abundance: -
CDR3nt: TGCAGTGGACAGGGGAATGAAAAACTGTTTTTT
CDR3aa: CSGQGNEKLFF

d_gene: TRBD2
j_gene: TRBJ2-4
v_gene: TRBV4-1
len: 17
abundance: -
CDR3nt: TGCGCCAGCAGCCAATTAGCGGGAGGGCCGGCCAAAAACATTCAGTACTTC
CDR3aa: CASSQLAGGPAKNIQYF

d_gene: -
j_gene: TRBJ2-2
v_gene: TRBV19
len: 15
abundance: -
CDR3nt: TGTGCCAGTACCAAGAGGGGGGGGGACGAGGGGAAGCTGTTTTTT
CDR3aa: CASTKRGGDEGKLFF

d_gene: -
j_gene: TRBJ1-6
v_gene: TRBV27
len: 15
abundance: -
CDR3nt: TGTGCCAGCAGTTCCACTGGGGGCGCTAATTCACCCCTCCACTTT
CDR3aa: CASSSTGGANSPLHF

d_gene: -
j_gene: TRBJ1-2
v_gene: TRBV10-3
len: 12
abundance: -
CDR3nt: TGTGCCATCACCGCCTACGACTATGGCTACACCTTC
CDR3aa: CAITAYDYGYTF

d_gene: TRBD1
j_gene: TRBJ1-5
v_gene: TRBV4-2
len: 17
abundance: -
CDR3nt: TGTGCCAGCAGCCAGGAAAGGGGACAGGGCGAGGGTCAGCCCCAGCATTTT
CDR3aa: CASSQERGQGEGQPQHF

d_gene: -
j_gene: TRBJ2-7
v_gene: TRBV4-1
len: 14
abundance: -
CDR3nt: TGCGCCAGCAGCCATTCGACCGGGACCTACGAGCAGTACTTC
CDR3aa: CASSHSTGTYEQYF

d_gene: TRBD1
j_gene: TRBJ2-2
v_gene: TRBV9
len: 16
abundance: -
CDR3nt: TGTGCCAGCAGTCTAGAGGGGGACAGTGGGCCCGGGGAGCTGTTTTTT
CDR3aa: CASSLEGDSGPGELFF

d_gene: TRBD1
j_gene: TRBJ2-1
v_gene: TRBV19
len: 16
abundance: -
CDR3nt: TGTGCCAGTAGTTTCTCCGGGACAGGGGGCTTCAATGAGCAGTTCTTC
CDR3aa: CASSFSGTGGFNEQFF

d_gene: -
j_gene: TRBJ2-7
v_gene: TRBV20-1
len: 11
abundance: -
CDR3nt: TGCAGTGCCCCGACCAGGGGAGAGCAGTACTTC
CDR3aa: CSAPTRGEQYF

d_gene: TRBD1
j_gene: TRBJ1-1
v_gene: TRBV10-3
len: 12
abundance: -
CDR3nt: TGTGCCATCAGTGAGTCGACAGGGGAAGCTTTCTTT
CDR3aa: CAISESTGEAFF

d_gene: -
j_gene: TRBJ1-1
v_gene: TRBV28
len: 13
abundance: few
CDR3nt: TGTGCCAGCAGCTTGCAGGGGTACGCTGAAGCTTTCTTT
CDR3aa: CASSLQGYAEAFF

d_gene: TRBD2
j_gene: TRBJ2-3
v_gene: TRBV7-3
len: 18
abundance: -
CDR3nt: TGTGCCAGCAGCTTAACTGGGACTAGCGGGACACACACAGATACGCAGTATTTT
CDR3aa: CASSLTGTSGTHTDTQYF

d_gene: TRBD1
j_gene: TRBJ1-4
v_gene: TRBV5-6
len: 15
abundance: few
CDR3nt: TGTGCCAGCAGCTTGCGACAGGGGGCAAGTGAAAAACTGTTTTTT
CDR3aa: CASSLRQGASEKLFF

d_gene: -
j_gene: TRBJ2-2
v_gene: TRBV30
len: 12
abundance: once
CDR3nt: TGTGCCTCGGTAGGGGCCACCGGGGAGCTGTTTTTT
CDR3aa: CASVGATGELFF

d_gene: TRBD1
j_gene: TRBJ2-7
v_gene: TRBV27
len: 16
abundance: -
CDR3nt: TGTGCCAGCAGTCCATTGACCGGGACAGGGATGGTCGAGCAGTACTTC
CDR3aa: CASSPLTGTGMVEQYF

d_gene: -
j_gene: TRBJ1-1
v_gene: TRBV30
len: 11
abundance: few
CDR3nt: TGTGCCTGGAGTGTAGGAGCGGGAGCTTTCTTT
CDR3aa: CAWSVGAGAFF